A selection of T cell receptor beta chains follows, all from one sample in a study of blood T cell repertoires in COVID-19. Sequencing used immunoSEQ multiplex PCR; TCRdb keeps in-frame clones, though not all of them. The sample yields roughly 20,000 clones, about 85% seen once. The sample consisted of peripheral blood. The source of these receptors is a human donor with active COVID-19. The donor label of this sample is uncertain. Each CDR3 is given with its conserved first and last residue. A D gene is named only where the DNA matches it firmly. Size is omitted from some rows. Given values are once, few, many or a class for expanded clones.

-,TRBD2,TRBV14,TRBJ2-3,CASSPNPGGTSTDTQYF,TGTGCCAGCAGCCCAAACCCGGGGGGAACTAGCACAGATACGCAGTATTTT
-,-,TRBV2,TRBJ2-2,CASSETRGGRANTGELFF,TGTGCCAGCAGTGAAACTAGGGGGGGACGGGCGAACACCGGGGAGCTGTTTTTT
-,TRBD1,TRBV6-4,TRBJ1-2,CASREGQGTYGYTF,TGTGCCAGCAGGGAGGGACAGGGCACCTATGGCTACACCTTC
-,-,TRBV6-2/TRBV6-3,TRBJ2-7,CASSPTPSYEQYF,TGTGCCAGCAGTCCCACACCTTCCTACGAGCAGTACTTC
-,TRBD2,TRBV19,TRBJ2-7,CASSVSGRQPYEQYF,TGTGCCAGTAGCGTGAGCGGGAGGCAACCTTACGAGCAGTACTTC
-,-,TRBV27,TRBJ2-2,CASSPPGAGLGTGELFF,TGTGCCAGCAGTCCACCCGGGGCGGGGCTAGGAACCGGGGAGCTGTTTTTT
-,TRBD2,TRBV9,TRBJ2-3,CASSVGRGLAGGPDTQYF,TGTGCCAGCAGCGTAGGTCGGGGACTAGCGGGGGGGCCAGATACGCAGTATTTT
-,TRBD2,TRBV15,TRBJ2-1,CATSNPSSGSYNEQFF,TGTGCCACCAGCAACCCCTCTAGCGGATCATACAATGAGCAGTTCTTC
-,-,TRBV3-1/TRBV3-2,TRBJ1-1,CASSPQWRNTEAFF,TGTGCCAGCAGCCCCCAGTGGAGGAACACTGAAGCTTTCTTT
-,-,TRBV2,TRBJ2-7,CASTPAGPLVTYEQYF,TGTGCCAGCACTCCGGCGGGCCCACTAGTCACCTACGAGCAGTACTTC
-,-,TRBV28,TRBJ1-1,CASSLFRGMNTEAFF,TGTGCCAGCAGTTTATTCCGGGGAATGAACACTGAAGCTTTCTTT
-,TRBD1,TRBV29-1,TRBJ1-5,CSVLGQGAGQPQHF,TGCAGCGTTTTGGGTCAGGGGGCAGGTCAGCCCCAGCATTTT
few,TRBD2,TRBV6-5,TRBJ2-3,CASRASGGFTDTQYF,TGTGCCAGCAGGGCAAGCGGGGGGTTCACAGATACGCAGTATTTT
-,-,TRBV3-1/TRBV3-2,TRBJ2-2,CASRDNTRGVTGELFF,TGTGCCAGCAGGGATAATACCAGGGGGGTAACCGGGGAGCTGTTTTTT
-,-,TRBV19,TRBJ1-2,CASSIDGQGNYGYTF,TGTGCCAGTAGTATAGATGGGCAGGGTAACTATGGCTACACCTTC
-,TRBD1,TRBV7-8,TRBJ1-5,CASSPGQGNQPQHF,TGTGCCAGCAGCCCGGGACAGGGGAATCAGCCCCAGCATTTT
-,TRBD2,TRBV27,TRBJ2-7,CASAGTNSYEQYF,TGTGCCAGCGCCGGGACTAACTCCTACGAGCAGTACTTC
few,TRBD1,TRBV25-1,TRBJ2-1,CASSDPGQGFGEQFF,TGTGCCAGCAGTGACCCGGGACAGGGATTCGGTGAGCAGTTCTTC
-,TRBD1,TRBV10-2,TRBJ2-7,CASSVRTGASSYEQYF,TGCGCCAGCAGTGTTCGGACAGGGGCGAGCTCCTACGAGCAGTACTTC
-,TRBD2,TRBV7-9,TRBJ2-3,CASSLVAGGPLTQYF,TGTGCCAGCAGCTTAGTAGCGGGGGGGCCATTAACGCAGTATTTT